What follows is one T cell receptor beta chain and its context. The target antigen is unknown. The data stem from a study of cytomegalovirus exposure and HLA in healthy donors. The PCR had 60 Vbeta and 13 Jbeta primers. Method: immunoSEQ multiplex PCR; TCRdb's copy keeps in-frame clones and lacks some. This sample has approximately 150,000 clones, with roughly 72% found just once. The germline gives CDR1 SGHRS, CDR2 YFSETQ. This CDR3 is built from 13 residues. Trimming removed 1 base from V and 6 bases from J, with 11 bases in between. Study-level points and caveats: The study found most TCR sequences rare, yet found some public TCRs in many donors. Within an earlier analysis, most TCR beta V segments proved productive either about 87% or about 30% of the time.

The sample consisted of PBMCs. V and J are TRBV5-1 and TRBJ2-7, with D perhaps TRBD2 (5 bases). The source is a woman aged 40 to 55 in good health and CMV-seronegative. The CDR3 spells CASSLRGEGEQYF. The CDR3 bases are TGCGCCAGCAGCTTGCGTGGAGAGGGCGAGCAGTACTTC.